These 9 T cell receptor beta chains were sequenced from one sample in a study of blood T cells in healthy people across ages. Alongside a J-beta primer mix, a sample-barcoded 5' primer served in a second PCR lasting roughly 6 to 12 cycles. MiXCR, run by TCRdb on the 5' RACE reads, gives a single entry per CDR3 protein. The data show approximately 700,000 distinct CDR3 sequences, with less than 40% seen just once and roughly 15% held by the top ten. Sequences were obtained from blood. These receptors all come from a woman older than 75 in good health.

In the case of this clonotype: At one of its ends the junction is not consistent with the germline gene, which may arise from a read error. CDR3: CSAREQGVLNAEAFF. The CDR3 nucleotides are TGCAGTGCTAGAGAACAGGGCGTTCTGAACGCTGAAGCTTTCTTT. The rearrangement uses TRBV20-1 and TRBJ1-1; D may be TRBD1 (6 bases). The CDR3 covers 15 residues. Germline-derived CDR1 and CDR2 are DFQATT and SNEGSKA (reference sequence).

Worth noting for this clonotype: A much larger clone differs by one base, so this may be a read error. The genes are TRBV9 and TRBJ2-3; weak D call: TRBD1 (5 bases). Germline loops: CDR1 SGDLS, CDR2 YYNGEE. The CDR3 length is 14 residues. The CDR3 loop is CASSGRGLTGTQYF. The CDR3 DNA reads TGTGCCAGCAGCGGTAGGGGCCTCACAGGTACGCAGTATTTT.

This clonotype was picked up one time. The chain links TRBV20-1 to TRBJ2-5, with 7 bases identical to TRBD2. CDR1 DFQATT and CDR2 SNEGSKA come from the germline V gene (reference sequence). This CDR3 region has 13 residues. V lost 5 bases and J lost 4; bases outside the gene matches: 7. CDR3 loop: CSAAPGGPETQYF. In nucleotides, the CDR3 is TGCAGTGCTGCCCCGGGAGGCCCAGAGACCCAGTACTTC.

The gene calls are TRBV7-3 and TRBJ2-7, with 9 bases lining up with TRBD2. Germline V lookup: CDR1 SGHTA, CDR2 FQGTGA. The V gene end was trimmed by 2 bases and the J gene end by 3 bases; junction bases not matched to a gene: 2. The CDR3 is made up of 14 amino acids. CDR3 amino acids: CASSLQREVYEQYF. The DNA of the CDR3 is TGTGCCAGCAGCTTACAGCGGGAGGTCTACGAGCAGTACTTC.

The chain carries TRBV7-2 and TRBJ2-4; perhaps TRBD2 as D (5 bases). The CDR3 is made up of 14 amino acids. The V and J ends lost 1 base and 7 bases respectively, with 11 bases between them. CDR1 and CDR2 from the germline V gene are SGHTA and FQGNSA. The CDR3: CASSLGAGGNIQYF. The CDR3 DNA is TGTGCCAGCAGCTTAGGGGCAGGCGGGAACATTCAGTACTTC.

The rearrangement joins TRBV5-1 to TRBJ2-3; D is unresolved. V dropped 1 base and J dropped 6 bases, with 9 bases sitting between them. The CDR3 spans 13 residues. Germline V gene sequence: CDR1 SGHRS, CDR2 YFSETQ. This CDR3 is CASSLTPADTQYF. Written as DNA, the CDR3 is TGCGCCAGCAGCTTGACCCCGGCGGATACGCAGTATTTT.

J is TRBJ1-2 and V is TRBV11-2, with D hard to call. This CDR3 spans 15 amino acids. Trimming took 6 bases from V and 5 from J, leaving 19 bases between them. CDR1 is SGHAT, CDR2 FQNNGV, per germline. CDR3 loop: CASSTAVGSSYGYTF. DNA of the CDR3: TGTGCCAGCAGTACGGCCGTCGGATCTTCTTATGGCTACACCTTC.

Of note for this clonotype: Since a much larger clone is just one base distant, this may be a read error. CDR3 sequence: CSTNRARDTEAFF. CDR3 sequence (DNA): TGCAGTACTAACAGGGCAAGGGACACTGAAGCTTTCTTT. The J gene is TRBJ1-1, the V gene TRBV20-1; tentatively, D is TRBD1 (6 bases). The CDR3 is made up of 13 amino acids. Germline CDR1 and CDR2: DFQATT and SNEGSKA (reference sequence). With 8 bases removed from V and 3 bases from J, the gap between germline ends came to 16 bases.

This clonotype has a handful of counts. A much larger clone sits a single nucleotide away, making a read error possible. The rearrangement joins TRBV7-2 to TRBJ2-3; D gene uncertain. The CDR3 spans 13 residues. Trimming left V 7 bases short and J 0 bases short, with 8 bases between. The germline V gene has CDR1 SGHTA and CDR2 FQGNSA. CDR3 sequence: CASTEFSTDTQYF. In DNA, the CDR3 is TGTGCCAGCACCGAGTTTAGCACAGATACGCAGTATTTT.